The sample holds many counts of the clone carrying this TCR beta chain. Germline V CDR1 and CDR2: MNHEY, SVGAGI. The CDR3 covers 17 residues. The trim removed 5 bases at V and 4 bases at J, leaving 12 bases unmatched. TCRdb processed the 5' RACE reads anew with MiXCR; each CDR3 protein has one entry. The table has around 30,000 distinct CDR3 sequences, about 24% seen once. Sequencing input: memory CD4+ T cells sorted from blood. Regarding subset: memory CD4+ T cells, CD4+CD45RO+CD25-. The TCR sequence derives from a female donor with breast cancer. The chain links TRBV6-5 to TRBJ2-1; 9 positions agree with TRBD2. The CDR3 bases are TGTGCCAGCAGTGCCGAATCCCTAGCGGGAACTTACAATGAGCAGTTCTTC. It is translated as CASSAESLAGTYNEQFF.